These 26 T cell receptor beta chains came from one sample sequenced in a study of CD8+ T cells in alopecia areata. Treatment defined: oral pan-JAK inhibitor, 5-10 mg twice daily. The authors extracted RNA and reverse transcribed it into cDNA as the sequencing template. Sequencing was performed with immunoSEQ multiplex PCR; in TCRdb, only in-frame clones are kept and a portion is missing. This table has over 150,000 clones, roughly 50% appearing once. Source: CD8+ T cells sorted from blood, taken at week 24, from a patient treated with tofacitinib. The receptors here all came from a human donor with alopecia areata.

This clone is a singleton in its sample. The chain has TRBV15 and TRBJ2-1; 9 bases align to TRBD2. The CDR3 runs 15 residues. J gave up 5 bases and V 0 bases, and 2 bases lay outside the gene matches. Per germline, CDR1 LNHNV and CDR2 YYDKDF (reference sequence). CDR3 coding DNA: TGTGCCACCAGCAGAGAGCGGGGGGGTAACAATGAGCAGTTCTTC. Translation: CATSRERGGNNEQFF.

This chain uses TRBV7-8 with TRBJ2-6, with D perhaps matching TRBD1 or TRBD2 (6 bases each). The germline V gene encodes CDR1 SGHVS and CDR2 FQNEAQ. The ends were cut back, 7 bases at V and 12 bases at J, with 16 bases in the middle. The CDR3 length is 13 residues. In DNA, the CDR3 is TGTGCCAGCATCCTAAAGGGGGGTAGCGTCCTGACTTTC. This translates into CASILKGGSVLTF.

This clone showed up just a few times. The V and J genes are TRBV10-3 and TRBJ1-1, with 8 bases aligning to TRBD1. The CDR3 is 13 residues long. CDR1 and CDR2 from the germline V gene are ENHRY and SYGVKD. Germline trimming cut 3 bases from V and 6 bases from J; bases unmatched to any gene: 3. The CDR3 DNA follows: TGTGCCATCAGTGAAGACAGGGGATCTGAAGCTTTCTTT. Residues: CAISEDRGSEAFF.

The chain uses TRBV7-2 and TRBJ2-1, with D possibly being TRBD2 (6 bases). The CDR3 length is 15 residues. Germline assignment: CDR1 SGHTA and CDR2 FQGNSA. Trimming took off 5 bases at V and 3 bases at J, with 14 bases between the two ends. The CDR3 nucleotides read TGTGCCAGCAGCCCCTCTTGGGGAGGCTACAATGAGCAGTTCTTC. It codes for CASSPSWGGYNEQFF.

The gene calls are TRBV23-1 and TRBJ1-2, with 10 bases lining up with TRBD1. TRBV23-1 is an ORF for which the function is uncertain. There are 18 residues in the CDR3. J was trimmed by 1 base and V by 1 base; bases with no gene match: 9. The CDR3 spells CASSQCRDRGLLNYGYTF. The CDR3 bases are TGCGCCAGCAGTCAATGCCGCGACAGGGGGCTACTTAACTATGGCTACACCTTC.

The chain joins TRBV4-3 to TRBJ2-1, with D possibly TRBD2 on 6 matching bases. The V end was cut by 5 bases, the J end by 8 bases, with 10 bases between. CDR1 is LGHNA and CDR2 is YSLEER in the germline V gene. This CDR3 has 12 amino acids. In DNA form, the CDR3 reads TGCGCCAGCAGCGAGCGGGTGGATGAGCAGTTCTTC. This gives the protein CASSERVDEQFF.

The chain combines TRBV29-1 with TRBJ1-2; no firm D call. Looked up from germline, CDR1 is SQVTM and CDR2 is ANQGSEA. The length of the CDR3 is 12 residues. Trimming took off 1 base at V and 5 bases at J, with 8 bases between the two ends. The DNA of the CDR3 is TGCAGCGTTGAAGGTCCCGTTTATGGCTACACCTTC. Its protein product is CSVEGPVYGYTF.

The chain combines TRBV29-1 with TRBJ1-2; D is ambiguous. This CDR3 contains 10 residues. V was pared by 3 bases and J by 12 bases, with 11 bases between. Germline CDR1 is SQVTM and CDR2 is ANQGSEA. The CDR3 here is CSVEDGRNTF. The DNA for the CDR3 is TGCAGCGTTGAGGACGGTCGTAACACCTTC.

The V call is TRBV5-1, the J call TRBJ2-2, with 9 bases matching TRBD1. There are 18 residues in the CDR3. V lost 2 bases to trimming and J lost 3 bases; unmatched junction nucleotides: 11. Germline V gives CDR1 SGHRS, CDR2 YFSETQ. The CDR3 reads CASSFENRGLSDTGELFF. The CDR3 nucleotides read TGCGCCAGCAGCTTCGAAAACAGGGGGCTTTCGGACACCGGGGAGCTGTTTTTT.

J is TRBJ2-3 and V is TRBV29-1, with 10 bases lining up with TRBD2. The germline V gene encodes CDR1 SQVTM and CDR2 ANQGSEA. The length of the CDR3 is 18 residues. The J segment lost 3 bases and the V segment lost 7 bases, leaving 19 bases of the junction unmatched. CDR3 DNA sequence: TGCAGCGCCTGTATTAAAGGGGCTAGCGGGGGCACAACAGATACGCAGTATTTT. Its protein product is CSACIKGASGGTTDTQYF.

V is TRBV11-2 and J is TRBJ2-4, with D possibly being TRBD1 (6 bases). Per the germline V gene, CDR1 is SGHAT and CDR2 is FQNNGV. This CDR3 region has 11 residues. Between the trimmed V and J ends, which lost 2 bases and 12 bases, there was a span of 8 bases. In DNA form, the CDR3 reads TGTGCCAGCAGCTTACGGGACACTCAGTACTTC. Encoded protein: CASSLRDTQYF.

The chain links TRBV9 to TRBJ2-3; 8 bases line up with TRBD2. CDR1 and CDR2 from the germline V gene are SGDLS and YYNGEE. Trimming took 3 bases from V and 6 from J; bases not matched to a gene: 6. This CDR3 spans 14 amino acids. The CDR3 region has the DNA TGTGCCAGCAGCGGACTAGCGTCAGCGGATACGCAGTATTTT. Translating gives CASSGLASADTQYF.

The chain recombines TRBV5-6 with TRBJ1-1; 7 bases fit TRBD1. CDR1 and CDR2 from the germline V gene are SGHDT and YYEEEE. The J segment lost 4 bases and the V segment lost 0 bases, leaving 3 bases of the junction unmatched. The CDR3 runs to 14 residues. CDR3: CASSLEQGSTEAFF. CDR3 nucleotides: TGTGCCAGCAGCTTGGAACAGGGGAGCACTGAAGCTTTCTTT.

This clone was seen a few times. The chain is built from TRBV5-6 and TRBJ1-1; TRBD1 is a possible D gene (6 bases). The CDR3 contains 15 residues. V was pared by 4 bases and J by 2 bases, with 15 bases between. CDR1 is SGHDT, CDR2 YYEEEE, per germline. DNA for the CDR3: TGTGCCAGCAGCCGGGGGGCAGGCCTAAACACTGAAGCTTTCTTT. Encoded protein: CASSRGAGLNTEAFF.

The table lists this clone with a few counts. V gene TRBV6-6 combines with J gene TRBJ2-7; D is unclear. This CDR3 is built from 12 residues. With 2 bases removed from V and 0 bases from J, the gap between germline ends came to 2 bases. The germline CDR1 and CDR2 sequences are MNHNY and SVGAGI (reference sequence). The CDR3 spells CASSYDSYEQYF. DNA for the CDR3: TGTGCCAGCAGTTACGACTCCTACGAGCAGTACTTC.

This chain links TRBV30 with TRBJ1-2; D gene unclear. Trimming took off 3 bases at V and 8 bases at J, with 16 bases between the two ends. In germline, CDR1 is GTSNPN, CDR2 SVGIG (reference sequence). This CDR3 has 13 amino acids. The chain's CDR3 is CAWSPPEGIGYTF. The CDR3 coding sequence is TGTGCCTGGAGCCCGCCGGAGGGTATCGGCTACACCTTC.

The rearrangement uses TRBV5-1 and TRBJ1-2, with D unclear. Per the germline V gene, CDR1 is SGHRS and CDR2 is YFSETQ. Deletions cut 1 base from V and 5 bases from J, with 9 bases between. This CDR3 has 13 amino acids. Written as DNA, the CDR3 is TGCGCCAGCAGCTTGTCGGAGAAGTATGGCTACACCTTC. This translates into CASSLSEKYGYTF.

CDR3 sequence reads: CSVEVVEESSYNEQFF. The CDR3 DNA reads TGCAGCGTTGAAGTGGTAGAGGAAAGCTCCTACAATGAGCAGTTCTTC. The V and J genes are TRBV29-1 and TRBJ2-1, with D hard to call. The CDR3 contains 16 residues. V lost 1 base, J lost 0 bases, and 13 bases lay in between. Germline V gives CDR1 SQVTM, CDR2 ANQGSEA.

V and J are TRBV10-3 and TRBJ2-5; D is ambiguous. The germline V gene has CDR1 ENHRY and CDR2 SYGVKD. The CDR3 sequence is 12 residues long. With 4 bases removed from V and 2 bases from J, the gap between germline ends came to 5 bases. CDR3 bases: TGTGCCATCAGTGCAAAACAAGAGACCCAGTACTTC. Translated: CAISAKQETQYF.

Only a few counts were recorded for this clone. CDR3 protein: CASQPTQGALEQFF. The CDR3 coding sequence is TGTGCCAGCCAACCTACACAGGGGGCTTTGGAGCAGTTCTTC. The genes are TRBV6-5 and TRBJ2-1; TRBD1 matches at 9 bases. V dropped 8 bases and J dropped 10; count of bases not matched to a gene: 12. The germline V gene has CDR1 MNHEY and CDR2 SVGAGI. The CDR3 loop spans 14 amino acids.

The V and J genes are TRBV2 and TRBJ1-2; weak D call: TRBD1 (5 bases). This CDR3 is 20 amino acids long. Per germline, CDR1 SNHLY and CDR2 FYNNEI. The V gene lost 8 bases and the J gene lost 4 bases, with 35 bases spanning the gap. The CDR3 loop reads CASQRYISGSQGSWFYGYTF. CDR3 nucleotide sequence: TGTGCCAGCCAGCGATATATATCGGGAAGCCAGGGTAGTTGGTTCTATGGCTACACCTTC.

This clone was recorded once. The chain recombines TRBV15 with TRBJ2-3; unclear D gene. Per germline, CDR1 LNHNV and CDR2 YYDKDF (reference sequence). CDR3 length: 12 residues. With 3 bases removed from V and 5 bases from J, the gap between germline ends came to 6 bases. CDR3 DNA: TGTGCCACCAGCAGTGAAGAAGATACGCAGTATTTT. It translates to CATSSEEDTQYF.

This rearrangement joins TRBV29-1 to TRBJ1-1; perhaps TRBD1 as D (5 bases). The CDR3 consists of 13 residues. The germline V gene encodes CDR1 SQVTM and CDR2 ANQGSEA. V lost 4 bases, J lost 8 bases, and 17 bases lay in between. The CDR3 loop is CSVGLDSSVEAFF. Written as DNA, the CDR3 is TGCAGCGTTGGATTAGACAGCTCAGTAGAAGCTTTCTTT.

The sample holds a few counts of this clone. The chain recombines TRBV29-1 with TRBJ2-7, with unresolved D. Deletions cut 6 bases from V and 3 bases from J, with 12 bases between. The CDR3 has 12 amino acids. CDR1 is SQVTM, CDR2 ANQGSEA, per germline. The CDR3 sequence: CSVKKGDYEQYF. The CDR3 nucleotides are TGCAGCGTCAAAAAGGGTGACTACGAGCAGTACTTC.

J is TRBJ2-5 and V is TRBV30; no firm D call. This CDR3 has 15 amino acids. Germline V CDR1 and CDR2: GTSNPN, SVGIG (reference sequence). V was pared by 6 bases and J by 5 bases, with 22 bases between. CDR3 in amino acids: CACIRRRQGRETQYF. CDR3 DNA: TGTGCCTGCATCCGCCGACGACAAGGGCGGGAGACCCAGTACTTC.

The chain carries TRBV4-3 and TRBJ1-2; D gene unclear. The CDR3 runs 15 residues. Per germline, CDR1 LGHNA and CDR2 YSLEER. V lost 0 bases, J lost 5 bases, and 13 bases lay in between. CDR3: CASSQDRITSYGYTF. The DNA of the CDR3 is TGCGCCAGCAGCCAAGATCGTATCACTTCTTATGGCTACACCTTC.